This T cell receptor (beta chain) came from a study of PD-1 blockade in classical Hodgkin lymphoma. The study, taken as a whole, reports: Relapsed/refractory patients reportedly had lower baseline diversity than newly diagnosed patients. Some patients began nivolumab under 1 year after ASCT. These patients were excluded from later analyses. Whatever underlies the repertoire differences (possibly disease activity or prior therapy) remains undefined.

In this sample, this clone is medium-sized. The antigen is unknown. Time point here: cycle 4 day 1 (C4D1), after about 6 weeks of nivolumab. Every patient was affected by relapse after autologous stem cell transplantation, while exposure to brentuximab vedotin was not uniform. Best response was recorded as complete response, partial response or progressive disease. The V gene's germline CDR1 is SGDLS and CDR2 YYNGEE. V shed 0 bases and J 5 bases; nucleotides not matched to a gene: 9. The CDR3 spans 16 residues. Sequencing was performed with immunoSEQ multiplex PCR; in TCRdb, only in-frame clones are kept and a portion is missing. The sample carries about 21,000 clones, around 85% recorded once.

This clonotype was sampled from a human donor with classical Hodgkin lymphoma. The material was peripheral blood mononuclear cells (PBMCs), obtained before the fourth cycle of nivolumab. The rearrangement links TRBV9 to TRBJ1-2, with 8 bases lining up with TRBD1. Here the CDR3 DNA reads TGTGCCAGCAGCGTAGGGAGAGGGACAGGACAATATGGCTACACCTTC. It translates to CASSVGRGTGQYGYTF.